Listed here are 27 T cell receptor beta chains from one sample, sequenced in a study of shared clonotypes between healthy human individuals. TCRdb's copy holds only in-frame clones and misses some; the assay was immunoSEQ multiplex PCR. This table has fewer than 400,000 clones, approximately 79% appearing once. The sequenced sample was memory CD4+ T cells sorted from blood. Subset: CD45RA-negative fraction. These receptors originate from a man aged 30-40 years in good health.

The chain combines TRBV19 with TRBJ1-2, with unresolved D. The CDR3 sequence is 14 residues long. The V end was cut by 8 bases, the J end by 0 bases, with 13 bases between. Germline values: CDR1 LNHDA, CDR2 SQIVND (reference sequence). For the CDR3, the DNA is TGTGCCAGTGCCTACTACAGTCCTAACTATGGCTACACCTTC. It is translated as CASAYYSPNYGYTF.

The chain joins TRBV23-1 to TRBJ2-7; D gene ambiguous. TRBV23-1 is given ORF status, its function remaining uncertain. The CDR3 has 12 amino acids. V dropped 6 bases and J dropped 7 bases, with 13 bases sitting between them. The DNA for the CDR3 is TGCGCCAGCAGGTTTGCGGTCGAAGAGCAGTACTTC. It yields the protein CASRFAVEEQYF.

This sequence joins TRBV19 and TRBJ1-2, with D perhaps TRBD1 (6 bases). With 5 bases removed from V and 8 bases from J, the gap between germline ends came to 15 bases. The CDR3 runs 13 residues. Germline V gene sequence: CDR1 LNHDA, CDR2 SQIVND (reference sequence). CDR3 residues: CASSPTTGGGYTF. The CDR3 DNA reads TGTGCCAGTAGTCCCACGACAGGTGGCGGCTACACCTTC.

This clone was picked up many times. The rearrangement links TRBV7-9 to TRBJ2-7; perhaps TRBD1 as D (6 bases). The CDR3 has 15 residues. Trimming cost V 2 bases and J 1 base, with 12 bases left between them. The germline gives CDR1 SEHNR, CDR2 FQNEAQ (reference sequence). CDR3 DNA: TGTGCCAGCAGCTTACTCGGGGACAAATCCTACGAGCAGTACTTC. Its translation: CASSLLGDKSYEQYF. The whole variable domain, filled in from reference TRBV7-9 and TRBJ2-7, reads DTGVSQNPRHKITKRGQNVTFRCDPISEHNRLYWYRQTLGQGPEFLTYFQNEAQLEKSRLLSDRFSAERPKGSFSTLEIQRTEQGDSAMYLCASSLLGDKSYEQYFGPGTRLTVT.

The chain uses TRBV6-1 and TRBJ1-5, with 7 bases aligning to TRBD1. Germline trimming cut 6 bases from V and 2 bases from J; bases unmatched to any gene: 7. The CDR3 length is 15 residues. The germline V gene has CDR1 MNHNS and CDR2 SASEGT. The CDR3 bases are TGTGCCAGCAGCGGGGACAGAGGAGGCAATCAGCCCCAGCATTTT. This sequence encodes CASSGDRGGNQPQHF.

The genes are TRBV5-3 and TRBJ1-5; the D gene is possibly TRBD1 (5 bases). TRBV5-3 qualifies as an ORF whose function is uncertain. The CDR3 spans 15 residues. V was pared by 0 bases and J by 1 base, with 8 bases between. DNA of the CDR3: TGTGCCAGAAGCTTGGACCGGGACAGCAATCAGCCCCAGCATTTT. Encoded protein: CARSLDRDSNQPQHF.

The J gene is TRBJ2-7, the V gene TRBV28, with D maybe TRBD1 (6 bases). Germline loops: CDR1 MDHEN, CDR2 SYDVKM. This CDR3 is 14 amino acids long. V lost 6 bases and J lost 6, with 18 bases in between. The CDR3 loop reads CASRLQGTGSEQYF. The DNA for the CDR3 is TGTGCCAGCAGATTACAGGGCACGGGCTCCGAGCAGTACTTC.

The chain uses TRBV21-1 and TRBJ2-7; the DNA was not compared with TRBD2, the D call given in the table. TRBV21-1 is tagged as a pseudogene. This CDR3 has 18 amino acids. The CDR3 here is CASSKVNKSSGSVHEQYF. Here the CDR3 DNA reads TGTGCCAGCAGCAAAGTCAACAAATCTAGCGGGAGTGTCCACGAGCAGTACTTC.

Ten or more counts support this clone. The V call is TRBV7-2, the J call TRBJ2-7; TRBD2 agrees at 9 bases. The V segment lost 5 bases and the J segment 0 bases; nucleotides outside the gene matches: 5. CDR3 size: 15 residues. CDR1 SGHTA and CDR2 FQGNSA come from the germline V gene. Here the CDR3 DNA reads TGTGCCAGCAGCATAATTAGCGGGAGCTCCTACGAGCAGTACTTC. Its translation: CASSIISGSSYEQYF.

There are a few counts of this clone. V and J are TRBV25-1 and TRBJ2-4; 8 bases fit TRBD1. The CDR3 spans 16 residues. Germline assignment: CDR1 MGHDK and CDR2 SYGVNS. After removal of 1 base from V and 3 bases from J, the junction contained 5 bases not matched to a gene. The CDR3 region is CASSESGGAGKNIQYF. The CDR3 nucleotides are TGTGCCAGCAGTGAATCAGGGGGCGCGGGCAAAAACATTCAGTACTTC.

This rearrangement joins TRBV14 to TRBJ2-1; TRBD1 aligns across 7 bases. CDR1 is SGHDN and CDR2 is FVKESK in the germline V gene. The CDR3 covers 12 residues. The junction had 5 bases not matched to a gene; V was cut back by 4 bases and J by 11 bases. CDR3 nucleotides: TGTGCCAGCAGCCCGACAGGGATTCAGCAGTTCTTC. Protein sequence: CASSPTGIQQFF. Full variable domain (rest looked up from reference TRBV14 and TRBJ2-1): EAGVTQFPSHSVIEKGQTVTLRCDPISGHDNLYWYRRVMGKEIKFLLHFVKESKQDESGMPNNRFLAERTGGTYSTLKVQPAELEDSGVYFCASSPTGIQQFFGPGTRLTVL.

The chain couples TRBV5-1 to TRBJ2-3, with 12 bases lining up with TRBD2. Germline-derived CDR1 and CDR2 are SGHRS and YFSETQ. There are 15 residues in the CDR3. With V trimmed by 5 bases and J by 5 bases, 6 bases remained unmatched. Here the CDR3 reads CASSPSGRAEDTQYF. CDR3 bases: TGCGCCAGCAGTCCTAGCGGGAGGGCCGAAGATACGCAGTATTTT.

Here the CDR3 reads CASKEGDTEKLFF. The CDR3 DNA follows: TGCGCCAGCAAGGAGGGAGACACTGAAAAACTGTTTTTT. The chain recombines TRBV5-1 with TRBJ1-4; D remains unclear. The CDR3 spans 13 residues. The germline CDR1 and CDR2 sequences are SGHRS and YFSETQ. V gave up 6 bases and J gave up 7 bases, with 13 bases separating them.

This chain links TRBV19 with TRBJ2-1; D may be TRBD2 (5 bases). V was pared by 3 bases and J by 0 bases, with 12 bases between. This CDR3 has 16 amino acids. Germline V gives CDR1 LNHDA, CDR2 SQIVND (reference sequence). The CDR3 loop reads CASSIVGGLSYNEQFF. In DNA, the CDR3 is TGTGCCAGTAGTATCGTCGGCGGGCTCTCCTACAATGAGCAGTTCTTC. Full variable domain (rest looked up from reference TRBV19 and TRBJ2-1): DGGITQSPKYLFRKEGQNVTLSCEQNLNHDAMYWYRQDPGQGLRLIYYSQIVNDFQKGDIAEGYSVSREKKESFPLTVTSAQKNPTAFYLCASSIVGGLSYNEQFFGPGTRLTVL.

Concerning this clone: Other DNA sequences of this sample code for an identical CDR3. V is TRBV6-1 and J is TRBJ2-3, with a possible D match to TRBD2 (6 bases). The ends were cut back, 7 bases at V and 4 bases at J, with 12 bases in the middle. CDR3 length: 13 amino acids. Germline CDR1 and CDR2: MNHNS and SASEGT. The CDR3, as DNA: TGTGCCAGCACCCCGGGAGTCTCAGATACGCAGTATTTT. Protein product: CASTPGVSDTQYF.

V is TRBV7-9 and J is TRBJ2-1; D is unresolved. The CDR3 has 12 amino acids. The V end lost 5 bases, the J end lost 6 bases, and 8 bases lay between the germline ends. The germline V gene has CDR1 SEHNR and CDR2 FQNEAQ (reference sequence). In DNA form, the CDR3 reads TGTGCCAGCAGCGCAGTATCCAATGAGCAGTTCTTC. It yields the protein CASSAVSNEQFF.

The chain joins TRBV5-6 to TRBJ2-1, with TRBD2 matching 7 bases. CDR3 length: 16 amino acids. Germline V lookup: CDR1 SGHDT, CDR2 YYEEEE. Germline trimming cut 3 bases from V and 4 bases from J; bases unmatched to any gene: 10. This chain's CDR3 is CASSWLVASGYNEQFF. The DNA for the CDR3 is TGTGCCAGCAGCTGGTTGGTGGCTAGCGGTTACAATGAGCAGTTCTTC. Supplemented by reference TRBV5-6 and TRBJ2-1, the full variable domain reads DAGVTQSPTHLIKTRGQQVTLRCSPKSGHDTVSWYQQALGQGPQFIFQYYEEEERQRGNFPDRFSGHQFPNYSSELNVNALLLGDSALYLCASSWLVASGYNEQFFGPGTRLTVL.

The rearrangement joins TRBV9 to TRBJ2-3; 11 bases line up with TRBD1. Germline CDR1 is SGDLS and CDR2 is YYNGEE. J was trimmed by 5 bases and V by 5 bases; bases with no gene match: 4. The CDR3 has 14 amino acids. DNA for the CDR3: TGTGCCAGCAGTTGGACAGGGGGCATAGATACGCAGTATTTT. Translation: CASSWTGGIDTQYF.

The V call is TRBV21-1, the J call TRBJ2-1; the table gives TRBD2 as D, unverified against the DNA. TRBV21-1 is listed as a pseudogene. The CDR3 runs 19 residues. CDR3 in amino acids: CASSKIPGLAGACDNEQFF. CDR3 coding DNA: TGTGCCAGCAGCAAAATCCCCGGACTAGCGGGAGCGTGCGACAATGAGCAGTTCTTC.

The rearrangement links TRBV30 to TRBJ1-1; D call uncertain. There are 11 residues in the CDR3. Trimming cost V 0 bases and J 8 bases, with 7 bases left between them. CDR1 GTSNPN and CDR2 SVGIG come from the germline V gene (reference sequence). Here the CDR3 reads CAWSVEQEAFF. Written as DNA, the CDR3 is TGTGCCTGGAGTGTAGAACAGGAAGCTTTCTTT.

CDR3 protein: CASSSRASGSKEQYF. CDR3 DNA: TGTGCCAGCAGCTCCCGGGCTAGCGGGAGTAAAGAGCAGTACTTC. The rearrangement links TRBV5-4 to TRBJ2-7; 10 positions match TRBD2. This CDR3 spans 15 amino acids. V shed 3 bases and J 7 bases; nucleotides not matched to a gene: 10. CDR1 SGHNT and CDR2 YYREEE come from the germline V gene (reference sequence).

This chain uses TRBV28 with TRBJ1-2; D may be TRBD1 (5 bases). Per the germline V gene, CDR1 is MDHEN and CDR2 is SYDVKM. With 5 bases removed from V and 5 bases from J, the gap between germline ends came to 15 bases. The CDR3 is 14 amino acids. The CDR3 DNA follows: TGTGCCAGCAGTACGAACAGGTTGGGGTATGGCTACACCTTC. As protein: CASSTNRLGYGYTF.

The CDR3 coding sequence is TGTGCCAGCAGGGCGGATGCGGGAGGGCCCAGGAATGAGCAGTTCTTC. It codes for CASRADAGGPRNEQFF. The V and J genes are TRBV5-4 and TRBJ2-1, with TRBD2 identical over 9 bases. This CDR3 comprises 16 residues. J was trimmed by 7 bases and V by 5 bases; bases with no gene match: 13. Germline V gives CDR1 SGHNT, CDR2 YYREEE (reference sequence).

The rearrangement links TRBV6-6 to TRBJ2-7; TRBD2 might be the D (5 bases). Germline CDR1 is MNHNY and CDR2 is SVGAGI (reference sequence). The CDR3 sequence is 12 residues long. Trimming shortened V by 2 bases and J by 10 bases, and 12 bases separated the two germline ends. The CDR3, as DNA: TGTGCCAGCAGTTACCGCGGACTTCATCAGTACTTC. Its protein is CASSYRGLHQYF.

The chain has TRBV28 and TRBJ2-1; D is perhaps TRBD2 (5 bases). The CDR3 is made up of 16 amino acids. Germline V gene sequence: CDR1 MDHEN, CDR2 SYDVKM. Trimming shortened V by 5 bases and J by 6 bases, and 20 bases separated the two germline ends. The chain's CDR3 is CASSPPPNVGVNEQFF. For the CDR3, the DNA is TGTGCCAGCAGTCCACCTCCCAATGTCGGGGTCAATGAGCAGTTCTTC.

This chain connects TRBV7-9 to TRBJ2-7; possible D gene TRBD2, 6 bases. The V gene's germline CDR1 is SEHNR and CDR2 FQNEAQ (reference sequence). The CDR3 consists of 16 residues. With 6 bases removed from V and 4 bases from J, the gap between germline ends came to 22 bases. In DNA, the CDR3 is TGTGCCAGCAGGGACTTGTGGGGGGAGAATACTTACGAGCAGTACTTC. As protein: CASRDLWGENTYEQYF. Drawing the rest from reference TRBV7-9 and TRBJ2-7, the complete variable domain is DTGVSQNPRHKITKRGQNVTFRCDPISEHNRLYWYRQTLGQGPEFLTYFQNEAQLEKSRLLSDRFSAERPKGSFSTLEIQRTEQGDSAMYLCASRDLWGENTYEQYFGPGTRLTVT.

This clone was seen only once. The genes are TRBV28 and TRBJ1-1; 7 nucleotides match TRBD1. CDR3 length equals 16 residues. Germline V gene data show CDR1 as MDHEN and CDR2 as SYDVKM. Unmatched junction bases numbered 10, after V lost 6 bases and J lost 0 bases. The CDR3 bases are TGTGCCAGCAGCCCAGGGGGGGTCAGAATGAACACTGAAGCTTTCTTT. This sequence encodes CASSPGGVRMNTEAFF. The full variable domain, rest sourced from reference TRBV28 and TRBJ1-1, is DVKVTQSSRYLVKRTGEKVFLECVQDMDHENMFWYRQDPGLGLRLIYFSYDVKMKEKGDIPEGYSVSREKKERFSLILESASTNQTSMYLCASSPGGVRMNTEAFFGQGTRLTVV.